The rows below give T cell receptor beta chains drawn from one sample of a study of T cell repertoires in cytomegalovirus infection. Their antigen targets remain unknown. TCRdb re-derived calls from the reads in MiXCR, one entry per CDR3 protein. The sample holds some 940,000 distinct CDR3 sequences, 31% seen once. This specimen was cultured CD8+ T cells from PBMCs, taken from culture after CMV antigen stimulation. The receptors come from a human donor in good health (CMV status not recorded). Some clones in this sample may be carry-over from other donors' samples. Both conserved end residues are part of each CDR3. Fields, in order: V gene, clone size, D gene, J gene, CDR3 protein, CDR3 DNA. The D gene is left open where the match is weak. Clone size is given for some rows only: seen once, a few or many times, or a class if the clone is expanded.

>TRBV6-2/TRBV6-3|few|-|TRBJ2-2
CASSPWTGTGELFF
TGTGCCAGCAGCCCATGGACTGGAACCGGGGAGCTGTTTTTT
>TRBV11-1|-|TRBD1|TRBJ2-5
CASRLTSEGAETQYF
TGTGCCAGCAGACTTACTTCTGAGGGGGCAGAGACCCAGTACTTC
>TRBV20-1|-|-|TRBJ2-5
CSALARRGQYF
TGCAGTGCCTTAGCCCGTAGAGGCCAGTACTTC
>TRBV7-9|-|-|TRBJ1-1
CASSLGGQGSIIEAFF
TGTGCCAGCAGCTTAGGTGGCCAGGGTAGTATTATTGAAGCTTTCTTT
>TRBV4-1|-|-|TRBJ2-3
CASSQDRGGGNTQYF
TGCGCCAGCAGCCAAGATCGAGGGGGGGGTAATACGCAGTATTTT
>TRBV6-5|many|-|TRBJ1-4
CASSYGTGIRANEKLFF
TGTGCCAGCAGTTACGGGACGGGTATTCGAGCTAATGAAAAACTGTTTTTT
>TRBV10-3|once|TRBD1|TRBJ2-6
CAIGVTRDRSSSGANVLTF
TGTGCCATCGGAGTTACTCGGGACAGGTCTTCCTCTGGGGCCAACGTCCTGACTTTC
>TRBV27|few|-|TRBJ2-1
CASWLKGMRLHEQFF
TGTGCCAGCTGGTTGAAGGGGATGAGGCTGCATGAGCAGTTCTTC
>TRBV6-1|-|-|TRBJ1-1
CASSEVPPFNTEAFF
TGTGCCAGCAGTGAAGTCCCCCCTTTTAACACTGAAGCTTTCTTT
>TRBV6-5|-|-|TRBJ1-5
CASSYSGAIQPQHF
TGTGCCAGCAGTTACTCGGGGGCGATACAGCCCCAGCATTTT
>TRBV4-1|few|-|TRBJ1-2
CASSQEGRLSDNYGYTF
TGCGCCAGCAGCCAAGAGGGAAGGCTTTCTGATAACTATGGCTACACCTTC
>TRBV6-5|-|TRBD1|TRBJ1-2
CASTQSGQEEFYGYTF
TGTGCCAGCACTCAATCGGGACAGGAAGAGTTCTATGGCTACACCTTC
>TRBV27|few|-|TRBJ2-4
CASSLPAGGLLLAKNIQYF
TGTGCCAGCAGTTTACCGGCGGGCGGGCTACTTCTAGCCAAAAACATTCAGTACTTC
>TRBV3-1|-|TRBD2|TRBJ2-1
CASVPGGGAYNEQFF
TGTGCCAGCGTTCCTGGCGGGGGGGCCTACAATGAGCAGTTCTTC
>TRBV6-5|-|-|TRBJ1-1
CASSYHPMNTEAFF
TGTGCCAGCAGTTACCATCCCATGAACACTGAAGCTTTCTTT
>TRBV14|many|-|TRBJ2-1
CASSVDNEQFF
TGTGCCAGCAGCGTGGACAATGAGCAGTTCTTC
>TRBV7-4|-|-|TRBJ2-7
CASSSGPVDEQYF
TGTGCCAGCAGCTCAGGACCGGTCGACGAGCAGTACTTC
>TRBV25-1|many|-|TRBJ1-5
CASSADSSNQPQHF
TGTGCCAGCAGTGCCGACAGTAGCAATCAGCCCCAGCATTTT
>TRBV20-1|-|-|TRBJ2-5
CSAPQWDQETQYF
TGCAGTGCCCCCCAATGGGACCAAGAGACCCAGTACTTC
>TRBV5-4|once|-|TRBJ2-2
CASNLAGELFF
TGTGCCAGCAACCTGGCGGGGGAGCTGTTTTTT